The rows below give T cell receptor beta chains drawn from one sample of a study of blood T cell repertoires in COVID-19. Repertoires were generated with immunoSEQ multiplex PCR, while TCRdb's copy carries only in-frame clones and drops some. Here the sample spans 60,000 to 85,000 clones, around nine tenths being singletons. Material: peripheral blood. The source is a human donor in a cohort sampled during active COVID-19. Each CDR3 is given with its conserved first and last residue. The D gene is left open where the match is weak. A clone size is listed for some rows: how often the clone was seen (once, few, many), or a class if it is expanded.

TRBJ1-2 | TRBV19 | 13 | - | - | CASTEPLNYGYTF | TGTGCCAGTACTGAGCCCCTTAACTATGGCTACACCTTC
TRBJ1-5 | TRBV27 | 16 | - | - | CASSSFWSDSNQPQHF | TGTGCCAGCAGTTCTTTCTGGTCAGATAGCAATCAGCCCCAGCATTTT
TRBJ2-1 | TRBV5-8 | 16 | - | - | CASSLGDRVGLNEQFF | TGTGCCAGCAGCTTGGGCGACAGAGTGGGTCTCAATGAGCAGTTCTTC
TRBJ2-7 | TRBV4-1 | 15 | - | TRBD2 | CASSQVLGRSYEQYF | TGCGCCAGCAGCCAAGTCCTCGGGAGGTCCTACGAGCAGTACTTC
TRBJ1-1 | TRBV3-1/TRBV3-2 | 12 | - | - | CASSLMNTEAFF | TGTGCCAGCAGCCTTATGAACACTGAAGCTTTCTTT
TRBJ1-1 | TRBV7-8 | 12 | - | - | CASRETNTEAFF | TGTGCCAGCCGGGAAACGAACACTGAAGCTTTCTTT
TRBJ1-2 | TRBV28 | 13 | few | - | CASTQATVYGYTF | TGTGCCAGCACTCAGGCAACAGTCTATGGCTACACCTTC
TRBJ2-3 | TRBV5-5 | 15 | few | - | CASSFEGLATDTQYF | TGTGCCAGCAGCTTTGAGGGTCTTGCCACAGATACGCAGTATTTT
TRBJ1-4 | TRBV7-9 | 13 | - | - | CASSPGGEEKLFF | TGTGCCAGCAGCCCCGGAGGAGAGGAAAAACTGTTTTTT
TRBJ1-1 | TRBV9 | 16 | - | - | CASSVATGPWNTEAFF | TGTGCCAGCAGCGTAGCAACAGGGCCGTGGAACACTGAAGCTTTCTTT
TRBJ2-2 | TRBV18 | 14 | - | - | CASSADISTGELFF | TGTGCCAGCTCAGCGGACATTTCCACCGGGGAGCTGTTTTTT
TRBJ1-2 | TRBV28 | 15 | - | TRBD1 | CASSSIQGIKYGYTF | TGTGCCAGCAGTTCGATACAGGGGATAAAGTATGGCTACACCTTC
TRBJ2-2 | TRBV5-1 | 17 | - | TRBD2 | CASRPPGLAGNTGELFF | TGCGCCAGCCGACCGCCGGGACTAGCGGGGAACACCGGGGAGCTGTTTTTT
TRBJ1-5 | TRBV5-6 | 15 | - | - | CASSLAGLINQPQHF | TGTGCCAGCAGCTTGGCAGGGTTGATAAATCAGCCCCAGCATTTT
TRBJ1-6 | TRBV30 | 14 | once | - | CAGAGSSYNSPLHF | TGTGCCGGAGCCGGCAGCTCCTATAATTCACCCCTCCACTTT
TRBJ2-3 | TRBV7-8 | 19 | - | TRBD2 | CASSRGTSGGIGGTDTQYF | TGTGCCAGCAGCCGAGGGACTAGCGGGGGGATTGGAGGCACAGATACGCAGTATTTT
TRBJ1-1 | TRBV6-2/TRBV6-3 | 13 | - | - | CASSDSRATEAFF | TGTGCCAGCAGCGACAGTAGGGCCACTGAAGCTTTCTTT
TRBJ2-7 | TRBV12-3/TRBV12-4 | 12 | - | - | CASSTSSYEQYF | TGTGCCAGCAGCACGAGCTCCTACGAGCAGTACTTC
TRBJ1-1 | TRBV5-1 | 17 | - | TRBD1 | CASSSGTGGWMNTEAFF | TGCGCCAGCAGCTCGGGGACAGGGGGCTGGATGAACACTGAAGCTTTCTTT
TRBJ2-2 | TRBV7-3 | 15 | - | TRBD1 | CASSTGQQVRRGLFF | TGTGCCAGCAGCACGGGACAGCAAGTTCGCCGGGGGCTGTTTTTT
TRBJ1-4 | TRBV19 | 16 | - | - | CASSATWRATNEKLFF | TGTGCCAGTAGTGCGACCTGGCGGGCAACTAATGAAAAACTGTTTTTT
TRBJ2-3 | TRBV11-2 | 15 | - | - | CASSPPGRSRITQYF | TGTGCCAGCAGTCCCCCTGGGCGCTCCCGGATAACGCAGTATTTT
TRBJ2-1 | TRBV27 | 16 | once | - | CASSFHGMSSYNEQFF | TGTGCCAGCAGTTTTCACGGGATGAGCTCCTACAATGAGCAGTTCTTC
TRBJ1-5 | TRBV6-5 | 14 | - | - | CASSFQGRDQPQHF | TGTGCCAGCAGTTTTCAGGGTAGGGATCAGCCCCAGCATTTT
TRBJ2-5 | TRBV7-8 | 14 | - | - | CASSSGQSQETQYF | TGTGCCAGCAGCTCCGGACAGTCCCAAGAGACCCAGTACTTC
TRBJ2-5 | TRBV6-6 | 14 | - | TRBD1 | CASTPTGTGETQYF | TGTGCCAGCACTCCAACCGGGACAGGAGAGACCCAGTACTTC
TRBJ2-7 | TRBV5-4 | 12 | - | TRBD1 | CASTRQGHEQYF | TGTGCCAGCACCAGACAGGGCCACGAGCAGTACTTC
TRBJ2-1 | TRBV7-6 | 15 | - | - | CASSLLQGDSRDEFF | TGTGCCAGCAGCTTACTACAGGGTGATTCCCGCGACGAGTTCTTC
TRBJ1-5 | TRBV10-3 | 15 | few | TRBD1 | CAISDPTGANQPQHF | TGTGCCATCAGTGACCCGACAGGGGCAAATCAGCCCCAGCATTTT
TRBJ1-4 | TRBV11-1 | 15 | - | - | CASSLNRVGKEKLFF | TGTGCCAGCAGCTTAAATCGCGTCGGTAAAGAAAAACTGTTTTTT
TRBJ1-4 | TRBV18 | 11 | - | - | CASSPRQGLFF | TGTGCCAGCTCACCGCGCCAGGGACTGTTTTTT
TRBJ2-3 | TRBV9 | 16 | - | TRBD2 | CASSVGNSGIADTQYF | TGTGCCAGCAGCGTAGGGAATAGCGGGATCGCAGATACGCAGTATTTT
TRBJ1-5 | TRBV7-9 | 14 | - | - | CASSWAGPNQPQHF | TGTGCCAGCAGCTGGGCAGGGCCTAATCAGCCCCAGCATTTT
TRBJ2-1 | TRBV4-3 | 16 | - | TRBD2 | CASSPHAGGPLNEQFF | TGCGCCAGCAGCCCCCATGCGGGGGGGCCTCTCAATGAGCAGTTCTTC
TRBJ2-2 | TRBV27 | 14 | - | TRBD1 | CASKRTGPTGELFF | TGTGCCAGCAAAAGGACAGGACCCACCGGGGAGCTGTTTTTT
TRBJ1-4 | TRBV9 | 17 | - | - | CASSALGGVATNEKLFF | TGTGCCAGCAGCGCACTAGGAGGGGTGGCAACTAATGAAAAACTGTTTTTT
TRBJ2-5 | TRBV3-1/TRBV3-2 | 16 | once | TRBD2 | CASSQDVLALKETQYF | TGTGCCAGCAGCCAAGACGTACTAGCGTTGAAGGAGACCCAGTACTTC
TRBJ1-4 | TRBV2 | 14 | - | TRBD1 | CASTGGQVEPQLFF | TGTGCCAGCACGGGGGGACAGGTCGAGCCGCAACTGTTTTTT
TRBJ2-1 | TRBV18 | 13 | - | TRBD2 | CASSPLAGNEQFF | TGTGCCAGCTCACCGCTAGCGGGGAATGAGCAGTTCTTC
TRBJ2-1 | TRBV2 | 15 | many | - | CASNGGMSSYNEQFF | TGTGCCAGCAACGGCGGGATGAGCTCCTACAATGAGCAGTTCTTC
TRBJ2-3 | TRBV5-1 | 15 | - | TRBD2 | CASSISGKFTDTQYF | TGCGCCAGCAGTATTAGCGGGAAATTTACAGATACGCAGTATTTT
TRBJ2-7 | TRBV15 | 14 | - | - | CATSRERSSYEQYF | TGTGCCACCAGCAGAGAGCGGAGCTCCTACGAGCAGTACTTC
TRBJ1-4 | TRBV6-1 | 15 | - | TRBD1 | CASSERQGGYEKLFF | TGTGCCAGCAGTGAAAGACAGGGAGGCTATGAAAAACTGTTTTTT
TRBJ1-1 | TRBV28 | 16 | - | TRBD1 | CASLYRGWLLNTEAFF | TGTGCCAGCCTCTACAGGGGTTGGTTATTGAACACTGAAGCTTTCTTT
TRBJ2-4 | TRBV15 | 15 | - | TRBD2 | CATSIIAGLANIQYF | TGTGCCACCAGCATAATAGCGGGTCTTGCGAACATTCAGTACTTC
TRBJ1-2 | TRBV4-2 | 13 | - | - | CASSQDSGYGYTF | TGTGCCAGCAGCCAAGATTCGGGCTATGGCTACACCTTC
TRBJ1-2 | TRBV6-4 | 14 | - | TRBD1 | CASSDSQGAGGYTF | TGTGCCAGCAGTGACTCGCAGGGGGCAGGTGGCTACACCTTC
TRBJ2-1 | TRBV4-1 | 16 | few | TRBD2 | CASSRTSGELYNEQFF | TGCGCCAGCAGCCGGACTAGCGGGGAACTTTACAATGAGCAGTTCTTC
TRBJ1-4 | TRBV28 | 14 | - | TRBD1 | CASRRQGSNEKLFF | TGTGCCAGCAGGCGACAGGGGTCTAATGAAAAACTGTTTTTT
TRBJ2-7 | TRBV5-5 | 15 | - | - | CASSLSPTVDYEQYF | TGTGCCAGCAGCCTCAGCCCGACAGTAGACTACGAGCAGTACTTC